The sequence of this T cell receptor beta chain was determined in a study of regulatory T cells in long-lasting Graves disease. This CDR3 comprises 17 residues. Germline V lookup: CDR1 SGHDN, CDR2 FVKESK. The V and J ends lost 3 bases and 5 bases, in that order; junction bases with no gene match: 14. Time point meaning: newly diagnosed GD, antithyroid drugs for less than 3 months. The TCR library was made from RNA extracted from PBMCs. Arm-PCR of CDR3 regions with iRepertoire HTBI primers generated TCR beta libraries. MiXCR was run by TCRdb on the multiplex PCR reads, yielding one entry per CDR3 protein. The data contain over 450,000 distinct CDR3 sequences, 12% of them singletons. This clonotype has at least ten counts. Another study also made use of these data, one on T cells in Graves' hyperthyroidism and ophthalmopathy.

Sequenced here: peripheral blood mononuclear cells (PBMCs), sampled at new diagnosis, from a patient treated with antithyroid drugs. This sequence was found in a woman in her thirties with Graves disease. The rearrangement uses TRBV14 and TRBJ2-7, with 9 bases aligning to TRBD2. The CDR3 is CASSHSIARGLAHEQYF. CDR3 sequence (DNA): TGTGCCAGCAGCCATTCCATAGCGAGGGGACTAGCCCACGAGCAGTACTTC. Variable domain in full (rest from reference TRBV14 and TRBJ2-7): EAGVTQFPSHSVIEKGQTVTLRCDPISGHDNLYWYRRVMGKEIKFLLHFVKESKQDESGMPNNRFLAERTGGTYSTLKVQPAELEDSGVYFCASSHSIARGLAHEQYFGPGTRLTVT.